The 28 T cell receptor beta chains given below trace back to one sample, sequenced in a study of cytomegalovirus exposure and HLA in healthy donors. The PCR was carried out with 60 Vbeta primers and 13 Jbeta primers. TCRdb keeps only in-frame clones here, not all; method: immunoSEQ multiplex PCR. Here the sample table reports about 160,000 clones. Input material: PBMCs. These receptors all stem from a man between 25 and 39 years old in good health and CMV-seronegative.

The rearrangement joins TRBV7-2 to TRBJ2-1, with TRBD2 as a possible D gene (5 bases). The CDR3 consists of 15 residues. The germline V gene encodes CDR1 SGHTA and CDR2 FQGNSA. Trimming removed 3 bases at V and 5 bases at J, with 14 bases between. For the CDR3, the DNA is TGTGCCAGCAGCTTTCGTCCTAGCAGAAACAATGAGCAGTTCTTC. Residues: CASSFRPSRNNEQFF.

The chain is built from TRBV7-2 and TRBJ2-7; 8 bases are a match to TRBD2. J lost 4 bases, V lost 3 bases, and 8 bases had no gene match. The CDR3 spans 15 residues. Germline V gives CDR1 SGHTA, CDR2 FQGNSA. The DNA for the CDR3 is TGTGCCAGCAGCTTTTCGAGCGGGAGTTTATACGAGCAGTACTTC. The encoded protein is CASSFSSGSLYEQYF.

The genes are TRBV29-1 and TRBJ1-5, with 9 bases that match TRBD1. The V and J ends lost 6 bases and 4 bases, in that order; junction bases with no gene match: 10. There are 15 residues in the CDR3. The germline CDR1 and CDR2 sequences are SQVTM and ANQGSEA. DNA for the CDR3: TGCAGCGTCATCCCCGGGACAGGGAGGAATCAGCCCCAGCATTTT. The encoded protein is CSVIPGTGRNQPQHF.

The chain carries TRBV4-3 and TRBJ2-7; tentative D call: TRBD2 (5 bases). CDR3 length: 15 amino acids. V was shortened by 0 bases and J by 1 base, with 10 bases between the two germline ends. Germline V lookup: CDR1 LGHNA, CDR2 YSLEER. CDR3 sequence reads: CASSQEEGASYEQYF. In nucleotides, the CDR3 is TGCGCCAGCAGCCAAGAAGAGGGAGCGTCCTACGAGCAGTACTTC.

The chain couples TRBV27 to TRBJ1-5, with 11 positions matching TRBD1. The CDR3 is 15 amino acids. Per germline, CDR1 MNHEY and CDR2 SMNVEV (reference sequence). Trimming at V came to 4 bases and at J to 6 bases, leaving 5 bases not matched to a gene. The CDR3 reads CASSSGTGGIQPQHF. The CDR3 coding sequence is TGTGCCAGCAGTTCCGGGACAGGGGGAATTCAGCCCCAGCATTTT.

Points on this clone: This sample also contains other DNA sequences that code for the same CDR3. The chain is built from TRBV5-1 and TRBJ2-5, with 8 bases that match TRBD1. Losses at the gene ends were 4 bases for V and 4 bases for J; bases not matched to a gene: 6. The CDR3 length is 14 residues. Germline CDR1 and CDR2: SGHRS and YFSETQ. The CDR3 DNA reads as TGCGCCAGCAGCCTAGGACAGGGAAGAGAGACCCAGTACTTC. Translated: CASSLGQGRETQYF.

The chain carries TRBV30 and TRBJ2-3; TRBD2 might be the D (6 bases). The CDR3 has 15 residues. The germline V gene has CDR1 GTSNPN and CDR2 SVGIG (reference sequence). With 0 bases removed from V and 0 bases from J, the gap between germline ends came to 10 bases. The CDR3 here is CAWSVLAGSTDTQYF. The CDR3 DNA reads TGTGCCTGGAGTGTACTGGCGGGAAGCACAGATACGCAGTATTTT.

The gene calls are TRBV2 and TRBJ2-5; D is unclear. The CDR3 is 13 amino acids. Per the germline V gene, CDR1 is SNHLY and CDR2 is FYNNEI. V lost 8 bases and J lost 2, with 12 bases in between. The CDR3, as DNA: TGTGCCAGCGAGGCGAGATATCAAGAGACCCAGTACTTC. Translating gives CASEARYQETQYF.

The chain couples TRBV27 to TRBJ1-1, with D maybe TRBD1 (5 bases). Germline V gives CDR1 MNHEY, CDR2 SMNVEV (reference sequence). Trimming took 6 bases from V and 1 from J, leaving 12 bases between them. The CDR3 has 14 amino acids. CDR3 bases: TGTGCCAGCAGATCATTCAGGGAGAACACTGAAGCTTTCTTT. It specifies CASRSFRENTEAFF.

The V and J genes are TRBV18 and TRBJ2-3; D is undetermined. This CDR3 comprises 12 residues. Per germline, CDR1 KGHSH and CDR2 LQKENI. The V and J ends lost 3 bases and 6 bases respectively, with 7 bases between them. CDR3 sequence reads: CASSPDIDTQYF. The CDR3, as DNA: TGTGCCAGCTCACCCGACATCGATACGCAGTATTTT.

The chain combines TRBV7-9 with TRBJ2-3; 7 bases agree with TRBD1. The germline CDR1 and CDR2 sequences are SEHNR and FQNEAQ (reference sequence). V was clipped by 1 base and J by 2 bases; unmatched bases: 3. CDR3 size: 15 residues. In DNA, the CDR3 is TGTGCCAGCAGCTTAGGAAGGGGGCACACAGATACGCAGTATTTT. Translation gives CASSLGRGHTDTQYF.

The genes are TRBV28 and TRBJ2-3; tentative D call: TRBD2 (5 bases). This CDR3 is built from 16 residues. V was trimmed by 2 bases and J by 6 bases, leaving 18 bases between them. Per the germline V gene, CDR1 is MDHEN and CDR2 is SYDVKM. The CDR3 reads CASSLGSLEGWDTQYF. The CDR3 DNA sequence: TGTGCCAGCAGTTTAGGGTCCCTTGAGGGTTGGGATACGCAGTATTTT.

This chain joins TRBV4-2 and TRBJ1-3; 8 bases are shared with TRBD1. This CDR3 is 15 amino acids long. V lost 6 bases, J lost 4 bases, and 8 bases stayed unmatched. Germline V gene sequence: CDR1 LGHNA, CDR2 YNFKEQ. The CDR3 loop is CASSDLDRGGNTIYF. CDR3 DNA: TGTGCCAGCAGTGATCTAGACAGGGGCGGAAACACCATATATTTT.

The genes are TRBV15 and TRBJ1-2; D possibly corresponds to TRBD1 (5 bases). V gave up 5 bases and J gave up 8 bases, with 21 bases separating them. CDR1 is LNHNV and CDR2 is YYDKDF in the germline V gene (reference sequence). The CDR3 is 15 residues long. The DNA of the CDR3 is TGTGCCACCAGCTCCCGGACACGAGGCTATGAGGGCTACACCTTC. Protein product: CATSSRTRGYEGYTF.

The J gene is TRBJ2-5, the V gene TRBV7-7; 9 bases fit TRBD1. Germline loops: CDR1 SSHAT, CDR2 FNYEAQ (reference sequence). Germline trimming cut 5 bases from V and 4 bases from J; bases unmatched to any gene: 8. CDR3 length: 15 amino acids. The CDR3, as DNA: TGTGCCAGCAGCCCGCAACAGGGGGCCCCAGAGACCCAGTACTTC. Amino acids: CASSPQQGAPETQYF.

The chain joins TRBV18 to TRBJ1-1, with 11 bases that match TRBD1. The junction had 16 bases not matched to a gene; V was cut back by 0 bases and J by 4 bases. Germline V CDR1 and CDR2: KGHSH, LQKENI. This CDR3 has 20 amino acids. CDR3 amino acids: CASSPPGQGESFRGSTEAFF. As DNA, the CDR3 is TGTGCCAGCTCACCACCGGGACAGGGGGAATCCTTTCGGGGGTCCACTGAAGCTTTCTTT.

This CDR3 is CASSGGRLAGAEQYF. Written as DNA, the CDR3 is TGTGCCAGCTCAGGAGGGCGGCTAGCGGGAGCCGAGCAGTACTTC. This sequence joins TRBV18 and TRBJ2-7, with 10 bases matching TRBD2. The V and J ends lost 5 bases and 6 bases, in that order; junction bases with no gene match: 10. Germline V lookup: CDR1 KGHSH, CDR2 LQKENI. The CDR3 is 15 amino acids.

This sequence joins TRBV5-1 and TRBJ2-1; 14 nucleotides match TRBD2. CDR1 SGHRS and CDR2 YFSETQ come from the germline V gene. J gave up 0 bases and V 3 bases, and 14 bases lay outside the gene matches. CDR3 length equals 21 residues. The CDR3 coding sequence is TGCGCCAGCAGCTCTCTATGGGGACTAGCGGGAGCCGGGAGCTCCTACAATGAGCAGTTCTTC. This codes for CASSSLWGLAGAGSSYNEQFF.

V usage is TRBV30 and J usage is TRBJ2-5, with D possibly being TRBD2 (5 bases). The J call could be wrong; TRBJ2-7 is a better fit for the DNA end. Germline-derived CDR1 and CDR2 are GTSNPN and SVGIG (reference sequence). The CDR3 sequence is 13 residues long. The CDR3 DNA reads TGTGCCTGGAGTCGCGGGTGGCCCTACGAGCAGTACTTC. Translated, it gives CAWSRGWPYEQYF.

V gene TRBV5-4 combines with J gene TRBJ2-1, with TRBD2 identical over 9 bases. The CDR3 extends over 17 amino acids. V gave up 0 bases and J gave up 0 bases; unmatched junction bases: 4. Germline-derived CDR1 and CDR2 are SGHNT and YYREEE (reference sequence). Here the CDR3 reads CASSLGGRASSYNEQFF. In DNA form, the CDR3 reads TGTGCCAGCAGCTTGGGCGGGAGGGCAAGCTCCTACAATGAGCAGTTCTTC. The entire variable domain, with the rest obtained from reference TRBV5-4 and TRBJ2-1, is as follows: ETGVTQSPTHLIKTRGQQVTLRCSSQSGHNTVSWYQQALGQGPQFIFQYYREEENGRGNFPPRFSGLQFPNYSSELNVNALELDDSALYLCASSLGGRASSYNEQFFGPGTRLTVL.

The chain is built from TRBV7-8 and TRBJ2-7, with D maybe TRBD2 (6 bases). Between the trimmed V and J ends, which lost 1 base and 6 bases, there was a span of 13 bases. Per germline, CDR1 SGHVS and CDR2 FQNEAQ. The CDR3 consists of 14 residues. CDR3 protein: CASSLVPWRGEQYF. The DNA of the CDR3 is TGTGCCAGCAGCTTAGTCCCCTGGCGGGGCGAGCAGTACTTC.

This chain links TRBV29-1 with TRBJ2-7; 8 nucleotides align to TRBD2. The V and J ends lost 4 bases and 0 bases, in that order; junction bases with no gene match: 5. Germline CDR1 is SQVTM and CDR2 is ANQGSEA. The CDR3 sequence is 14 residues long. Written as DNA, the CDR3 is TGCAGCGTTGGATTACTAGCGGCCTCCTACGAGCAGTACTTC. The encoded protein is CSVGLLAASYEQYF.

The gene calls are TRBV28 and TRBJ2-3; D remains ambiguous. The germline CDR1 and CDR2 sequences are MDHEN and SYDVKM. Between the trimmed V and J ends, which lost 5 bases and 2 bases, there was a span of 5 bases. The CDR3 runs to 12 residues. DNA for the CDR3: TGTGCCAGCAGTCGGTACACAGATACGCAGTATTTT. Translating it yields CASSRYTDTQYF.

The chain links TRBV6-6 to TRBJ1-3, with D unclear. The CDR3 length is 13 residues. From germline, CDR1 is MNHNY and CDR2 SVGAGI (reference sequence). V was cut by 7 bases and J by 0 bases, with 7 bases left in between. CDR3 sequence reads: CASKENSGNTIYF. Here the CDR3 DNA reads TGTGCCAGCAAGGAGAACTCTGGAAACACCATATATTTT.

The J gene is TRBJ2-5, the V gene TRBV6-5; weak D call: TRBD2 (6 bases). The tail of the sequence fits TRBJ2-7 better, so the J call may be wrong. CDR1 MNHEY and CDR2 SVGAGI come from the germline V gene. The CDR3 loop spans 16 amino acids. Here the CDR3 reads CASSYYPGRDSYEQYF. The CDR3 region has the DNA TGTGCCAGCAGTTACTACCCGGGGCGGGACTCCTACGAGCAGTACTTC.

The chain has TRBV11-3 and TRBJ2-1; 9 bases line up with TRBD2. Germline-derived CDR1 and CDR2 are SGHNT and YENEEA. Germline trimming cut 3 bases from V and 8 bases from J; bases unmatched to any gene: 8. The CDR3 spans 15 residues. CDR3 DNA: TGTGCCAGCAGCTTCTTAGCGGGGGCGGGAGATGAGCAGTTCTTC. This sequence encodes CASSFLAGAGDEQFF.

CDR3 DNA sequence: TGCGCCAGCAGCCAGCAGGCAGAGACCCAGTACTTC. It translates to CASSQQAETQYF. The rearrangement joins TRBV5-1 to TRBJ2-5, with D unclear. With 4 bases removed from V and 4 bases from J, the gap between germline ends came to 8 bases. The CDR3 contains 12 residues. The germline CDR1 and CDR2 sequences are SGHRS and YFSETQ.

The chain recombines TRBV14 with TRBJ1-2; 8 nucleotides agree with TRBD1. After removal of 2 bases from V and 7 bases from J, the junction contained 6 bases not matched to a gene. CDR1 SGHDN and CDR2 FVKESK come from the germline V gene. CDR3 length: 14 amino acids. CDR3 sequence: CASSQFPGGSGYTF. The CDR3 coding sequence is TGTGCCAGCAGCCAATTCCCAGGGGGCTCTGGCTACACCTTC.